The 8 T cell receptor beta chains presented below share a single source sample, sequenced in a study of T cells in Graves' hyperthyroidism and ophthalmopathy. From RNA transcripts, TCR beta CDR3 regions were amplified. First-round RT-PCR targeting the TCR CDR3 was performed with the HTBI primer set. MiXCR, run by TCRdb on the multiplex PCR reads, gives a single entry per CDR3 protein. This sample has under 400,000 distinct CDR3 sequences, with 21% found just once. The sample comprised blood. The receptors stem from a woman between 50 and 59 years old with Graves' hyperthyroidism.

The rearrangement joins TRBV20-1 to TRBJ1-5, with D possibly TRBD1 on 5 matching bases. The V end lost 3 bases, the J end lost 5 bases, and 14 bases lay between the germline ends. CDR3 length: 14 residues. Germline assignment: CDR1 DFQATT and CDR2 SNEGSKA (reference sequence). Written as DNA, the CDR3 is TGCAGTGCTAGTATGGGGGTCAGAGATCAGCCCCAGCATTTT. Its translation: CSASMGVRDQPQHF.

This clonotype was found a few times. A much larger clone sits a single nucleotide away, making a read error possible. The chain recombines TRBV12-3 or TRBV12-4 with TRBJ1-1; 7 bases align to TRBD1. The CDR3 runs to 13 residues. The CDR3 DNA is TGTGCCAGCAGTTCAGGGGGTAACACTGAAGCTCTCTTT. It translates to CASSSGGNTEALF.

This clonotype occurred many times. The chain carries TRBV28 and TRBJ2-1, with 9 positions matching TRBD2. V was clipped by 6 bases and J by 7 bases; unmatched bases: 10. The CDR3 is 15 residues long. CDR1 and CDR2 from the germline V gene are MDHEN and SYDVKM. The CDR3 protein is CASSNSGGRGNEQFF. The CDR3 DNA follows: TGTGCCAGCAGCAATAGCGGGGGCCGAGGGAATGAGCAGTTCTTC.

The gene calls are TRBV20-1 and TRBJ2-2, with unresolved D. Germline V gene sequence: CDR1 DFQATT, CDR2 SNEGSKA (reference sequence). Trimming cost V 1 base and J 3 bases, with 12 bases left between them. The CDR3 has 15 amino acids. In nucleotides, the CDR3 is TGCAGTGCTAGAGTGGGCTCCCCGGACACCGGGGAGCTGTTTTTT. Its translation is CSARVGSPDTGELFF.

V and J are TRBV11-2 and TRBJ1-4; D is undetermined. The germline CDR1 and CDR2 sequences are SGHAT and FQNNGV. This CDR3 has 18 amino acids. Trimming took 1 base from V and 0 from J, leaving 15 bases between them. As DNA, the CDR3 is TGTGCCAGCAGCTTAGTTCGGGTCGGTCATGCAACTAATGAAAAACTGTTTTTT. As protein: CASSLVRVGHATNEKLFF.

This clonotype was observed a few times. The junction differs from germline at one of its ends, possibly a read error. The V call is TRBV7-2, the J call TRBJ2-3, with 8 bases that match TRBD2. CDR1 and CDR2 from the germline V gene are SGHTA and FQGNSA. This CDR3 contains 16 residues. CDR3 in DNA: TGTGCCAGCAGCTTAGCGACTACGGGGGGGGCAGATACGCGGTATTTT. It encodes CASSLATTGGADTRYF.

V gene TRBV9 combines with J gene TRBJ2-7; the match to TRBD1 covers 10 bases. Germline loops: CDR1 SGDLS, CDR2 YYNGEE. The CDR3 runs to 15 residues. With V trimmed by 0 bases and J by 6 bases, 6 bases remained unmatched. As DNA, the CDR3 is TGTGCCAGCAGCGTAGGGACAGGGGGTAGGGGCGAGCAGTACTTC. This sequence encodes CASSVGTGGRGEQYF. The full variable domain, rest sourced from reference TRBV9 and TRBJ2-7, is DSGVTQTPKHLITATGQRVTLRCSPRSGDLSVYWYQQSLDQGLQFLIQYYNGEERAKGNILERFSAQQFPDLHSELNLSSLELGDSALYFCASSVGTGGRGEQYFGPGTRLTVT.

V usage is TRBV2 and J usage is TRBJ2-1, with D possibly being TRBD1 (5 bases). Trimming stripped 5 bases from V and 5 bases from J, with 7 bases between. Per germline, CDR1 SNHLY and CDR2 FYNNEI. The CDR3 consists of 12 residues. CDR3 loop: CASSQGHNEQFF. The DNA for the CDR3 is TGTGCCAGCAGTCAGGGTCACAATGAGCAGTTCTTC.